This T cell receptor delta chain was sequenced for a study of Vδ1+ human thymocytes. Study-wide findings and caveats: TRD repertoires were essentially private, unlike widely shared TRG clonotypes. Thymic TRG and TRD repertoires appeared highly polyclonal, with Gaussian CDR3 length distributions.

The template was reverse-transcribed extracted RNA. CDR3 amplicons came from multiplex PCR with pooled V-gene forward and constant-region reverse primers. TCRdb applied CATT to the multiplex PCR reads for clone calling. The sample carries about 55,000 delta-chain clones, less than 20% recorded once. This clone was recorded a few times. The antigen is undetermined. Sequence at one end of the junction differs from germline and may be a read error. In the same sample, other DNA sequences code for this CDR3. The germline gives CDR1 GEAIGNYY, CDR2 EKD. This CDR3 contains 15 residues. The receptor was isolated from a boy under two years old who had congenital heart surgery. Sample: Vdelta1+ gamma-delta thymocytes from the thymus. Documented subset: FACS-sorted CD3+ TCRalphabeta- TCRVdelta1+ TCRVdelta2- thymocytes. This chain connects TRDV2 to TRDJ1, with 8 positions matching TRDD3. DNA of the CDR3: TGTGCCTGTGAACTACTGGGGGGCCGGACCGATAAACTCATCTTC. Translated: CACELLGGRTDKLIF.